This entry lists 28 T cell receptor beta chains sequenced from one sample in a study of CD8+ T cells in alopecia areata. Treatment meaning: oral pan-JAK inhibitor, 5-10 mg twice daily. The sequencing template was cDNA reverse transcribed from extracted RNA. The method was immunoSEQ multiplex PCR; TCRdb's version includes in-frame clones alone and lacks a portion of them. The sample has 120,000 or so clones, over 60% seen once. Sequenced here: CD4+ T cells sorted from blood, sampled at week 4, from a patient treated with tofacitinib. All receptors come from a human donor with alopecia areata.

CDR3 region: CSAVLDREQFF. The CDR3, as DNA: TGCAGTGCCGTCTTGGACAGAGAGCAGTTCTTC. The chain is built from TRBV20-1 and TRBJ2-1, with D perhaps TRBD1 (6 bases). Trimming cost V 6 bases and J 10 bases, with 13 bases left between them. Germline values: CDR1 DFQATT, CDR2 SNEGSKA (reference sequence). This CDR3 is 11 amino acids long.

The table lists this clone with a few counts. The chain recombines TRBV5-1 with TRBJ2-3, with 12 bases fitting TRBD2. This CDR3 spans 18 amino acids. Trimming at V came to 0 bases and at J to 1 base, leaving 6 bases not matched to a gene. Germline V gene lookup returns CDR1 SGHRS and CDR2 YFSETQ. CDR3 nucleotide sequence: TGCGCCAGCAGCTTGGTGCCTAGCGGGGGGGCAGGCACAGATACGCAGTATTTT. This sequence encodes CASSLVPSGGAGTDTQYF.

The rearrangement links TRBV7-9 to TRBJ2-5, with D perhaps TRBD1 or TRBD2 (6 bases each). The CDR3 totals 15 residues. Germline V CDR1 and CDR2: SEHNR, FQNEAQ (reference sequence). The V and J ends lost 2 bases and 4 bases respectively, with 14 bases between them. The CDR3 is CASSLTGKGGETQYF. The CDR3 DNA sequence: TGTGCCAGCAGCTTAACAGGGAAGGGAGGAGAGACCCAGTACTTC.

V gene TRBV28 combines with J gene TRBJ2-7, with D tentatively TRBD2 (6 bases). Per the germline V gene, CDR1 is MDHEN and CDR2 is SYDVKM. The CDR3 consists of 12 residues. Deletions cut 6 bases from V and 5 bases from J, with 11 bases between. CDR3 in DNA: TGTGCCAGCAGCATTCCTAGCGACGAGCAGTACTTC. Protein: CASSIPSDEQYF.

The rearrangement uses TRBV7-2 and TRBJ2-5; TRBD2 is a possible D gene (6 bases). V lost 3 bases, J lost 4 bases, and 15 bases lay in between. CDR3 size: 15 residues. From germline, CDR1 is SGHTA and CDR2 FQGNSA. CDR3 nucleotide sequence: TGTGCCAGCAGCTTCTTAAACATCGGGGGAGAGACCCAGTACTTC. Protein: CASSFLNIGGETQYF.

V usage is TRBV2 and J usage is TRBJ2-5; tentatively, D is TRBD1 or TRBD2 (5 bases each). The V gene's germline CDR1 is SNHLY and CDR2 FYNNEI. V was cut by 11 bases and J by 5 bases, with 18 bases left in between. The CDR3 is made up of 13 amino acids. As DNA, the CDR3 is TGTGCCTGGGGACGGAGCTTGGGGGAGACCCAGTACTTC. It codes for CAWGRSLGETQYF.

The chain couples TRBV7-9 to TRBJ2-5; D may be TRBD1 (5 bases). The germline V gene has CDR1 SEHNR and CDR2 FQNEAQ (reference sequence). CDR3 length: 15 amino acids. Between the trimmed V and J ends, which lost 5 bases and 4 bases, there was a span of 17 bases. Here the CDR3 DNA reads TGTGCCAGCAGCCCAGGAGTCCAGGGTGCAGAGACCCAGTACTTC. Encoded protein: CASSPGVQGAETQYF.

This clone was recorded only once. For the CDR3, the DNA is TGTGCCTGGAGTTCCGGGACTAGCGCTTACAATGAGCAGTTCTTC. Translation gives CAWSSGTSAYNEQFF. This chain links TRBV30 with TRBJ2-1; 10 bases are a match to TRBD2. V shed 2 bases and J 4 bases; nucleotides not matched to a gene: 5. This CDR3 is 15 amino acids long. The germline V gene encodes CDR1 GTSNPN and CDR2 SVGIG (reference sequence).

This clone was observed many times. This chain's CDR3 is CAIRTRTSGPTYEQYF. CDR3 nucleotides: TGTGCCATCAGGACGCGGACTAGCGGTCCCACCTACGAGCAGTACTTC. J is TRBJ2-7 and V is TRBV10-3, with 10 positions matching TRBD2. Germline-derived CDR1 and CDR2 are ENHRY and SYGVKD. This CDR3 spans 16 amino acids. The ends lost 6 bases at V and 2 bases at J; junction bases unmatched: 10.

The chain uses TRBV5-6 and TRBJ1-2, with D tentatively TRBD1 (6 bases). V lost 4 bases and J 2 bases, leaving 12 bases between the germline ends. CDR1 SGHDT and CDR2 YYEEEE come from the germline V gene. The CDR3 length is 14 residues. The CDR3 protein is CASSLGQRNYGYTF. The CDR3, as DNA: TGTGCCAGCAGCCTGGGACAAAGAAACTATGGCTACACCTTC.

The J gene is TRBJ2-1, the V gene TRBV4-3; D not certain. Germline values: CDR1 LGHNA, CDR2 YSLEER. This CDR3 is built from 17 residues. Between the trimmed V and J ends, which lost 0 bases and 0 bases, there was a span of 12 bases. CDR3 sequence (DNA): TGCGCCAGCAGCCAAGATTTAGCAGGTCGCTCCTACAATGAGCAGTTCTTC. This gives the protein CASSQDLAGRSYNEQFF.

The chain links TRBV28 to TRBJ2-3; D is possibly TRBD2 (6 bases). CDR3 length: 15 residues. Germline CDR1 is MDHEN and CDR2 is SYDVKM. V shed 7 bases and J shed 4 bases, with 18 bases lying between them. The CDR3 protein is CASTTAGMGPDTQYF. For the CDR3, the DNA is TGTGCCAGCACCACGGCGGGGATGGGGCCAGATACGCAGTATTTT.

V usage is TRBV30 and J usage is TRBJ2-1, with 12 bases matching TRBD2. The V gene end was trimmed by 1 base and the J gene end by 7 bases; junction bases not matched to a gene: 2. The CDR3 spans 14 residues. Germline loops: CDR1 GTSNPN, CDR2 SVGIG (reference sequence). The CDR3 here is CAWSGLAGDNEQFF. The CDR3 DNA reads TGTGCCTGGAGTGGACTAGCGGGAGATAATGAGCAGTTCTTC.

As DNA, the CDR3 is TGTGCCAGCAGTGGGGCAGGGGGGGACTCTGGGGCCAACGTCCTGACTTTC. It translates to CASSGAGGDSGANVLTF. The chain links TRBV6-1 to TRBJ2-6, with D tentatively TRBD1 or TRBD2 (7 bases each). This CDR3 has 17 residues. Germline V lookup: CDR1 MNHNS, CDR2 SASEGT. The V end was cut by 4 bases, the J end by 0 bases, with 13 bases between.

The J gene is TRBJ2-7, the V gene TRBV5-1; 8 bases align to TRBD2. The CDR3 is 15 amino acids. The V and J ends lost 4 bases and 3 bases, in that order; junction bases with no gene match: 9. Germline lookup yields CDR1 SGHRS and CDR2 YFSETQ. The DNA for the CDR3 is TGCGCCAGCAGCGAATCCGGGACTAGTGGCTACGAGCAGTACTTC. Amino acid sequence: CASSESGTSGYEQYF.

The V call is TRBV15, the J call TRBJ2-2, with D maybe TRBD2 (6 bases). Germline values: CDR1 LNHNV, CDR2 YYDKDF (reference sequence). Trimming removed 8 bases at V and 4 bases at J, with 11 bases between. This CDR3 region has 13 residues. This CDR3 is CATAEGFTGELFF. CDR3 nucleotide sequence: TGTGCCACCGCGGAGGGCTTCACCGGGGAGCTGTTTTTT.

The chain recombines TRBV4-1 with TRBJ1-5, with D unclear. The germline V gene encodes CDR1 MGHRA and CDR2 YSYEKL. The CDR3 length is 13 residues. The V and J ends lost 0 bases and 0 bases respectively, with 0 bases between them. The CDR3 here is CASSQDSNQPQHF. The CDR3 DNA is TGCGCCAGCAGCCAAGATAGCAATCAGCCCCAGCATTTT.

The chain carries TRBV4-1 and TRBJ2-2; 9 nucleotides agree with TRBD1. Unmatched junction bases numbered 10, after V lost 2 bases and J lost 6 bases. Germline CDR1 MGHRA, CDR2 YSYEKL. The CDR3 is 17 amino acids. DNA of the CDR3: TGCGCCAGCAGCCAAAGATTACCGGGACAGGGAGCCGGGGAGCTGTTTTTT. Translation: CASSQRLPGQGAGELFF.

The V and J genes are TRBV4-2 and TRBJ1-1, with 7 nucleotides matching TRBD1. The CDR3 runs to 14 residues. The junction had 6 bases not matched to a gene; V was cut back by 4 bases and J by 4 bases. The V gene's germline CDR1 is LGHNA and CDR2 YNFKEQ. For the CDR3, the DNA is TGTGCCAGCAGCCCCACGACAGGGCGCACTGAAGCTTTCTTT. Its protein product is CASSPTTGRTEAFF.

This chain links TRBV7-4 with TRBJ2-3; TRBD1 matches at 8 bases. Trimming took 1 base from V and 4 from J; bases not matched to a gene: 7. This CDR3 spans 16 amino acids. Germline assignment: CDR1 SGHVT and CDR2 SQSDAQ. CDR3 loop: CASSLDDRGFADTQYF. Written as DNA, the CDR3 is TGTGCCAGCAGCTTAGACGACAGGGGATTCGCAGATACGCAGTATTTT.

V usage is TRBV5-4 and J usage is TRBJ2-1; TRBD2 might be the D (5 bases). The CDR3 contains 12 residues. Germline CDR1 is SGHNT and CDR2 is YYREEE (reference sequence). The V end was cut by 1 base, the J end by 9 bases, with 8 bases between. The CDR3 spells CASSLSRGEQFF. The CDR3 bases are TGTGCCAGCAGCTTGAGCCGGGGTGAGCAGTTCTTC.

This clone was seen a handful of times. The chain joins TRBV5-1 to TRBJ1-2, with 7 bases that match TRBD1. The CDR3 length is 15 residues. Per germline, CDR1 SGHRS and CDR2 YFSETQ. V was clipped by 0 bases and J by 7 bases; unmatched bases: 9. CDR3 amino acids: CASSLERQGRGGYTF. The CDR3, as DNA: TGCGCCAGCAGCTTGGAGAGACAGGGCCGAGGTGGCTACACCTTC.

The CDR3 reads CSVVFHVGSDGYTF. CDR3 in DNA: TGCAGCGTTGTCTTTCATGTAGGGTCGGATGGCTACACCTTC. J is TRBJ1-2 and V is TRBV29-1; no firm D call. The CDR3 totals 14 residues. Germline lookup yields CDR1 SQVTM and CDR2 ANQGSEA. The ends were cut back, 4 bases at V and 6 bases at J, with 18 bases in the middle.

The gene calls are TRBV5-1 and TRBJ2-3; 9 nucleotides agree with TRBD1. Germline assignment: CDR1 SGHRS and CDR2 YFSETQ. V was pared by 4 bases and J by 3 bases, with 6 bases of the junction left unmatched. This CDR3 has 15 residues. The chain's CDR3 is CASSKGQGRTDTQYF. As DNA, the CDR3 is TGCGCCAGCAGCAAGGGACAGGGTCGTACAGATACGCAGTATTTT.

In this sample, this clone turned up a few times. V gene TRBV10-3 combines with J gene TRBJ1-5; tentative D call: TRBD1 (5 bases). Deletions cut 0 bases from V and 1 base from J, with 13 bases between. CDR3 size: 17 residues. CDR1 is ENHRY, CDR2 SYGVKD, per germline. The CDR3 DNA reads TGTGCCATCAGTGAGTCGAAGGGGCGTATAAGCAATCAGCCCCAGCATTTT. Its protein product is CAISESKGRISNQPQHF.

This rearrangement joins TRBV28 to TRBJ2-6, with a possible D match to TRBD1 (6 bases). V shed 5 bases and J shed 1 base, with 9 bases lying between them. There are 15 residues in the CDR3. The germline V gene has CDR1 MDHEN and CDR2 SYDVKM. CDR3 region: CASSPGHSGANVLTF. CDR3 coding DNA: TGTGCCAGCAGTCCGGGACATTCTGGGGCCAACGTCCTGACTTTC.

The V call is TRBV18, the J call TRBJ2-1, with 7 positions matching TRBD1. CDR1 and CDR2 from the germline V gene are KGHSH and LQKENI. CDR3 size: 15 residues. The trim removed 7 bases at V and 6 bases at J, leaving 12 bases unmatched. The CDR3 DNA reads TGTGCCAGCTTCGCCTCCGACAGGGAAGGCAATGAGCAGTTCTTC. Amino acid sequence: CASFASDREGNEQFF.

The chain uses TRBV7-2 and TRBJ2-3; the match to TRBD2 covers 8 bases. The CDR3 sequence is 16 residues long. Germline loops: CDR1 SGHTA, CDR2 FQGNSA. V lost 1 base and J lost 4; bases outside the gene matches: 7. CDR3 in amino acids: CASSLVSSGMADTQYF. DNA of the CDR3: TGTGCCAGCAGCTTAGTGAGTAGCGGGATGGCAGATACGCAGTATTTT.